Below, 18 T cell receptor beta chains from the same sample are listed, as sequenced in a study of sequential checkpoint blockade in melanoma. This sample's treatment: randomized to nivolumab then ipilimumab (arm A) or the reverse (arm B). Clones were sequenced by immunoSEQ multiplex PCR, and TCRdb holds only the in-frame ones, with some missing. The sample comprises almost 7,500 clones, about a quarter of which are singletons, and about 9.6% rests with the top ten. The specimen comprised tumor tissue (inferred from file names), sampled from a patient given nivolumab and ipilimumab in sequence. Receptors originate from a human donor with melanoma.

The rearrangement links TRBV11-3 to TRBJ1-5, with 7 bases aligning to TRBD1. Trimming removed 4 bases from V and 7 bases from J; junction bases left unmatched: 13. CDR1 is SGHNT, CDR2 YENEEA, per germline. The CDR3 has 16 residues. The CDR3 here is CASSSAGTDRGQPQHF. In DNA form, the CDR3 reads TGTGCCAGCAGCTCCGCCGGGACAGACCGGGGACAGCCCCAGCATTTT.

The CDR3 nucleotides read TGTGCCACCAGCAGAGATCGGACCTCTGGGCAGCCCCAGCATTTT. Amino acid sequence: CATSRDRTSGQPQHF. V usage is TRBV15 and J usage is TRBJ1-5, with D hard to call. Trimming left V 0 bases short and J 7 bases short, with 13 bases between. The CDR3 runs to 15 residues. Germline V CDR1 and CDR2: LNHNV, YYDKDF (reference sequence).

On this clone itself: Other DNA sequences in the sample encode the same CDR3. The chain has TRBV6-8 and TRBJ2-1, with D maybe TRBD1 (6 bases). The CDR3 totals 12 residues. V lost 0 bases to trimming and J lost 10 bases, with 7 bases between them. Germline V lookup: CDR1 MNHGY, CDR2 SAAAGT. CDR3 sequence (DNA): TGTGCCAGCAGTTACTCCACAGGGGAGCAGTTCTTC. Translation: CASSYSTGEQFF.

This chain connects TRBV5-1 to TRBJ2-7; D unresolved. Trimming removed 3 bases at V and 0 bases at J, with 10 bases between. There are 14 residues in the CDR3. Germline CDR1 is SGHRS and CDR2 is YFSETQ. CDR3 in amino acids: CASSWGTGSYEQYV. Here the CDR3 DNA reads TGCGCCAGCAGCTGGGGAACTGGCTCCTACGAGCAGTACGTC.

This clone was seen a few times. This chain joins TRBV23-1 and TRBJ1-2; D possibly corresponds to TRBD1 (5 bases). TRBV23-1 is recorded as an ORF, its role being uncertain. CDR3 length: 14 residues. Trimming took off 6 bases at V and 7 bases at J, with 18 bases between the two ends. The chain's CDR3 is CASSQEGCGCGYTF. The DNA of the CDR3 is TGCGCCAGCAGCCAAGAGGGGTGCGGTTGTGGCTACACCTTC.

The chain recombines TRBV5-1 with TRBJ2-5; perhaps TRBD1 as D (6 bases). CDR1 SGHRS and CDR2 YFSETQ come from the germline V gene. Trimming removed 4 bases at V and 5 bases at J, with 15 bases between. The CDR3 is made up of 14 amino acids. DNA for the CDR3: TGCGCCAGCAGCGTGGGGGCAGCCACGGAGACCCAGTACTTC. Protein: CASSVGAATETQYF.

This clone appeared many times. The V call is TRBV12-5, the J call TRBJ1-1, with D perhaps matching TRBD1 (5 bases). Germline values: CDR1 LGHNT, CDR2 FRNRAP. CDR3 length: 13 residues. The CDR3 DNA sequence: TGTGCCAGCAAACTACATGGGGGCACTGAAGCTTTCTTT. Translation gives CASKLHGGTEAFF.

There are many counts of this clone. The chain uses TRBV11-3 and TRBJ2-3; TRBD2 matches at 9 bases. The V gene end was trimmed by 7 bases and the J gene end by 1 base; junction bases not matched to a gene: 9. Germline CDR1 SGHNT, CDR2 YENEEA. The CDR3 length is 16 residues. The CDR3 bases are TGTGCCAGCACCCAACTAGCGGGTCCCCGCACAGATACGCAGTATTTT. This codes for CASTQLAGPRTDTQYF.

This clone was found many times. The chain employs TRBV11-3 and TRBJ2-1; the match to TRBD2 covers 14 bases. The V and J ends lost 6 bases and 8 bases, in that order; junction bases with no gene match: 9. The CDR3 loop spans 16 amino acids. The germline gives CDR1 SGHNT, CDR2 YENEEA. The CDR3 loop is CASSRGLAGGRHEQFF. The CDR3 nucleotides read TGTGCCAGCAGTCGAGGACTAGCGGGAGGTAGACATGAGCAGTTCTTC.

This clone rates as medium-sized. The sample carries other DNA sequences with the same CDR3. The chain combines TRBV5-1 with TRBJ1-1; D uncertain. This CDR3 spans 14 amino acids. Germline CDR1 and CDR2: SGHRS and YFSETQ. V lost 1 base, J lost 0 bases, and 7 bases lay in between. CDR3 in amino acids: CASSLSGMNTEAFF. The DNA of the CDR3 is TGCGCCAGCAGCTTGTCTGGCATGAACACTGAAGCTTTCTTT.

V is TRBV30 and J is TRBJ1-2; the match to TRBD1 covers 9 bases. The CDR3 covers 12 residues. Unmatched junction bases numbered 4, after V lost 6 bases and J lost 5 bases. Germline V gives CDR1 GTSNPN, CDR2 SVGIG (reference sequence). As DNA, the CDR3 is TGTGCCTGTATACAGGGGGCGTATGGCTACACCTTC. Its translation is CACIQGAYGYTF.

This clone was picked up a small number of times. The chain recombines TRBV6-8 with TRBJ2-1; perhaps TRBD2 as D (6 bases). V was cut by 2 bases and J by 10 bases, with 12 bases left in between. CDR1 MNHGY and CDR2 SAAAGT come from the germline V gene. This CDR3 comprises 13 residues. The CDR3 reads CASSYLSGGEQFF. CDR3 coding DNA: TGTGCCAGCAGTTACCTTAGCGGAGGCGAGCAGTTCTTC.

Judged by abundance, this clone is medium-sized. The gene calls are TRBV11-3 and TRBJ1-1; 8 bases align to TRBD1. The V gene's germline CDR1 is SGHNT and CDR2 YENEEA. V gave up 5 bases and J gave up 1 base; unmatched junction bases: 6. The CDR3 runs to 15 residues. CDR3 region: CASSQGAGQNTEAFF. As DNA, the CDR3 is TGTGCCAGCAGCCAGGGGGCAGGCCAGAACACTGAAGCTTTCTTT.

The rearrangement links TRBV18 to TRBJ2-1, with D uncertain. The V and J ends lost 6 bases and 3 bases respectively, with 15 bases between them. The CDR3 loop spans 15 amino acids. Germline V gene lookup returns CDR1 KGHSH and CDR2 LQKENI. CDR3 region: CASSQIRFFYNEQFF. The CDR3 DNA reads as TGTGCCAGCTCCCAAATTCGATTTTTCTACAATGAGCAGTTCTTC.

The chain couples TRBV19 to TRBJ1-1, with TRBD1 as a possible D gene (5 bases). The germline V gene encodes CDR1 LNHDA and CDR2 SQIVND (reference sequence). The CDR3 consists of 13 residues. Trimming took off 3 bases at V and 5 bases at J, with 10 bases between the two ends. For the CDR3, the DNA is TGTGCCAGTAGTATCGGGGGGTGGACTGAAGCTTTCTTT. It is translated as CASSIGGWTEAFF. The full variable domain, its missing parts supplied by reference TRBV19 and TRBJ1-1, is DGGITQSPKYLFRKEGQNVTLSCEQNLNHDAMYWYRQDPGQGLRLIYYSQIVNDFQKGDIAEGYSVSREKKESFPLTVTSAQKNPTAFYLCASSIGGWTEAFFGQGTRLTVV.

The chain carries TRBV12-5 and TRBJ2-7, with TRBD2 identical over 12 bases. Unmatched junction bases numbered 6, after V lost 6 bases and J lost 3 bases. This CDR3 is built from 15 residues. Germline loops: CDR1 LGHNT, CDR2 FRNRAP. The CDR3 DNA reads TGTGCTAGTGGCCATGGACTAGCGGGGATCTACGAGCAGTACGTC. Encoded protein: CASGHGLAGIYEQYV.

This clone was counted many times. V usage is TRBV11-3 and J usage is TRBJ1-1, with D possibly being TRBD1 (5 bases). Germline-derived CDR1 and CDR2 are SGHNT and YENEEA. V lost 2 bases to trimming and J lost 1 base, with 14 bases between them. CDR3 length equals 16 residues. In DNA, the CDR3 is TGTGCCAGCAGCTTACTTGGGGGGTCGGGGAACACTGAAGCTTTCTTT. Amino acid sequence: CASSLLGGSGNTEAFF.

The rearrangement uses TRBV30 and TRBJ2-2; maybe TRBD2 (6 bases). CDR1 and CDR2 from the germline V gene are GTSNPN and SVGIG (reference sequence). V lost 2 bases and J 5 bases, leaving 6 bases between the germline ends. This CDR3 comprises 12 residues. The CDR3 DNA follows: TGTGCCTGGAGTCGGGGGACCGGGGAGCTGTTTTTT. This sequence encodes CAWSRGTGELFF.